This section outlines one TCR beta chain sequence together with its context. A sample-barcoded 5' primer and a J-beta primer mix were used in a second PCR of about 6 to 11 cycles. Each CDR3 protein gets one entry after TCRdb re-called the 5' RACE reads with MiXCR. The sample shows hundreds of thousands of distinct CDR3 sequences, 40% to 50% of them seen only once. There are 15 residues in the CDR3. V shed 5 bases and J shed 0 bases, with 11 bases lying between them. CDR1 is SGHTA, CDR2 FQGNSA, per germline. The sample belongs to a study of blood T cells in healthy people across ages. This sequence was found in a man in his sixties in good health. The chain has TRBV7-2 and TRBJ1-5, with D maybe TRBD1 (5 bases). The sample comprised blood. The CDR3 protein is CASSPSRVSNQPQHF. Here the CDR3 DNA reads TGTGCCAGCAGCCCGAGCAGGGTTAGCAATCAGCCCCAGCATTTT. Full variable domain (missing parts from reference TRBV7-2 and TRBJ1-5): GAGVSQSPSNKVTEKGKDVELRCDPISGHTALYWYRQSLGQGLEFLIYFQGNSAPDKSGLPSDRFSAERTGGSVSTLTIQRTQQEDSAVYLCASSPSRVSNQPQHFGDGTRLSIL.